A selection of T cell receptor beta chains follows, all from one sample in a study of T cell repertoires in cytomegalovirus infection. MiXCR, applied by TCRdb to the reads, yields one record per CDR3 protein. In the table there are 830,000 or so distinct CDR3 sequences, 32% of which are singletons. Their antigens remain unidentified. The input for sequencing was cultured CD8+ T cells from PBMCs, taken from culture after CMV antigen stimulation. The source is a human donor in good health (CMV status not recorded). Some clones in this sample may be carry-over from other donors' samples. Each CDR3 is given with its conserved first and last residue. Each record gives: V gene, clone size, J gene, D gene, CDR3 DNA, CDR3 protein. A D gene is named only where the DNA matches it firmly. Only part of the rows carry a size: once, few, many, or a class if the clone is expanded.

TRBV5-1	NA	TRBJ1-1	NA	TGCGCCAGCAGCGTGGGCAGGGTGAACACTGAAGCTTTCTTT	CASSVGRVNTEAFF
TRBV12-3/TRBV12-4	many	TRBJ2-1	TRBD2	TGTGCCAGCAGTCCCTCTAGGGGCGGGAGCTACAATGAGCAGTTCTTC	CASSPSRGGSYNEQFF
TRBV7-4	once	TRBJ2-7	NA	TGTGTCAGCAGCGAGAAAAAGGACGGAGAGTTTGGGTACGAGCAGTACTTC	CVSSEKKDGEFGYEQYF
TRBV7-2	many	TRBJ2-5	TRBD2	TGTGCCAGCAGCCATCACAGACTAGCGGGGATTAAAGAGACCCAGTACTTC	CASSHHRLAGIKETQYF
TRBV5-4	many	TRBJ1-2	TRBD1	TGTGCCAGCAGCCCGACAGGGAGATATGGCTACACCTTC	CASSPTGRYGYTF
TRBV6-1	few	TRBJ2-1	TRBD1	TGTGCCAGCAGTGAACCCGGGACAGGGGAGGATGAGCAGTTCTTC	CASSEPGTGEDEQFF
TRBV7-8	few	TRBJ1-6	NA	TGTGCCAGCTGGGGGGGTCGGTATAATTCACCCCTCCACTTT	CASWGGRYNSPLHF
TRBV6-1	NA	TRBJ2-3	NA	TGTGCCAGCAAGCAGGGTTCATCAGATACGCAGTATTTT	CASKQGSSDTQYF
TRBV24-1	NA	TRBJ2-5	NA	TGTGCCACCAGTTCGATCGAGAGTGGGGGCGCCCCCCAAGAGACCCAGTACTTC	CATSSIESGGAPQETQYF
TRBV13	NA	TRBJ2-1	TRBD1	TGTGCCAGCAGCTCCGATGACAGGGAGAATGAGCAGTTCTTC	CASSSDDRENEQFF
TRBV7-9	many	TRBJ1-5	NA	TGTGCCAGCAGCTCAGGGCCTACCAACTTTTATAGCAATCAGCCCCAGCATTTT	CASSSGPTNFYSNQPQHF
TRBV27	NA	TRBJ2-1	NA	TGTGCCAGTGGGATAGGGTTAATAGAGCAGTTCTTC	CASGIGLIEQFF
TRBV5-6	NA	TRBJ2-7	TRBD2	TGTGCCAGCAGTTCGGGAGGTTACTACGAGCAGTACTTC	CASSSGGYYEQYF
TRBV28	NA	TRBJ2-1	TRBD1	TGTGCCAGCAGTATAAGACAGGGACGGTCCTACAATGAGCAGTTCTTC	CASSIRQGRSYNEQFF
TRBV9	NA	TRBJ2-1	NA	TGTGCCAGCAGCGTAGGGAGCCGCGGGACCTACAATGAGCAGTTCTTC	CASSVGSRGTYNEQFF
TRBV12-3/TRBV12-4	NA	TRBJ2-4	TRBD1	TGTGCCAGCAGTACGACAGGGGAAAACATTCAGTACTTC	CASSTTGENIQYF
TRBV15	NA	TRBJ2-3	NA	TGTGCCACCAGCAGAGATCCCGGGGCCGGAGATACGCAGTATTTT	CATSRDPGAGDTQYF